Here is one T cell receptor beta chain with its context. This sample was taken from a study of cytomegalovirus exposure and HLA in healthy donors. The germline V gene encodes CDR1 SQVTM and CDR2 ANQGSEA. V was pared by 2 bases and J by 9 bases, with 13 bases of the junction left unmatched. The CDR3 totals 17 residues. Primers: 60 Vbeta forward and 13 Jbeta reverse. Some clones are missing from TCRdb's copy, which holds only in-frame ones; the method was immunoSEQ multiplex PCR. This repertoire includes more than 200,000 clones. The chain links TRBV29-1 to TRBJ2-1; 13 bases fit TRBD2. Input material: PBMCs. The receptor comes from a woman aged 25 to 39 in good health and CMV-seropositive. Here the CDR3 reads CSVETGTSGEVYGEQFF. The CDR3 nucleotides are TGCAGCGTTGAAACCGGGACTAGCGGGGAAGTCTACGGTGAGCAGTTCTTC.